A selection of T cell receptor beta chains follows, all from one sample in a study of T cell repertoires in ileal Crohn's disease. Profiled with immunoSEQ multiplex PCR; TCRdb holds only in-frame clones, not every one. The profile covers some 9,400 clones, with around four fifths appearing a single time and 15% to 20% taken by the ten largest. Sample: ileal tissue. The source of these receptors is an adult with Crohn's disease. The CDR3 runs from the conserved cysteine through the conserved F or W. Fields, in order: D gene, V gene, CDR3 protein. The D gene is left open where the match is weak.

TRBD1	TRBV7-2	CASSSRDSYGYTF
TRBD1	TRBV5-6	CASSLYDRALYGYTF
TRBD1	TRBV6-1	CASSRQPGQTYEQYF
TRBD1	TRBV6-1	CASSLGQTLNYGYTF
NA	TRBV6-6	CASSSPAGTRYNEQFF
TRBD1	TRBV7-2	CASRLQGANPYEQYF
NA	TRBV19	CASSLLSGGNEQFF
TRBD2	TRBV5-1	CASSLTSGWGTGELFF
TRBD1	TRBV19	CASSPWGQGYGYTF
TRBD1	TRBV4-3	CASSQDGQGAYNEQFF
NA	TRBV9	CASGVTTMRGEQFF
TRBD1	TRBV18	CASSQTGTGGLTDTQYF
TRBD1	TRBV5-1	CASSSGTANTGELFF
TRBD1	TRBV7-2	CASSSRDRDGYTF
NA	TRBV18	CASSGGQSYQPQHF
TRBD1	TRBV11-2	CASSSMGQIGTEAFF
TRBD1	TRBV10-3	CAISEQGQGPYEQYF
NA	TRBV28	CASSLKGHEQFF
NA	TRBV6-5	CASSYSGATSEAFF
TRBD1	TRBV27	CASSRDRGPNYGYTF
TRBD1	TRBV18	CASSLGTVSEQYF
NA	TRBV6-5	CASSSPSRALHF
TRBD1	TRBV11-2	CASSLNPGTGDEKLFF
TRBD1	TRBV2	CASSDGTGMQETQYF
NA	TRBV19	CASSSRLAGTDTQYF
TRBD2	TRBV18	CASSPHGLAGDYTGELFF
TRBD2	TRBV4-1	CASSQPGLAAALEQFF
TRBD1	TRBV6-4	CASSDTAIVARDRGQETQYF
NA	TRBV28	CASSGPGSGNTIYF
TRBD2	TRBV2	CAILKSLAGDRSQETQYF
TRBD2	TRBV4-1	CASSLEISGIRENEQFF
TRBD1	TRBV12-5	CASGPGQGVNIQYF
TRBD2	TRBV27	CASNPTSGSYNEQFF
NA	TRBV27	CASSLESSYNEQFF
TRBD2	TRBV6-1	CASSGLSGGADTQYF
NA	TRBV10-1	CASSESTRLISYEQYF
NA	TRBV5-1	CASSTGQNMNTEAFF
NA	TRBV5-1	CASSLVQGGETQYF
TRBD2	TRBV6-4	CASSIIAGKGYEQYF
NA	TRBV14	CASSRTGADTQYF
NA	TRBV2	CASTKRSSYGQYF
NA	TRBV6-5	CASSDNRVPAFF
TRBD2	TRBV12-5	CASGVIPDGTSGQAYEQFF
NA	TRBV30	CAWTGNQETQYF
NA	TRBV7-7	CASSSRKLFF
NA	TRBV13	CASSPRPDSSYEQYF
TRBD1	TRBV7-2	CASSLGQGAWYF
NA	TRBV4-3	CASSQEVSNVYQETQYF
NA	TRBV29-1	CSVGGSGGTSYTNEKLFF
NA	TRBV28	CASSPRGTWVEQYF
TRBD1	TRBV5-1	CASRINPGQPSRYGYTF